This TCR beta chain was captured by sequencing in a study of T-cell memory formation after mild COVID-19. Study observations and caveats: Mainly in CM and EM were contracting CD4+ clones; CD8+ were in EMRA. Clones that contracted from day 15 to 85 had balanced CD4/CD8; later expanders were CD4+ biased.

As regards this clonotype: Its antigen is not known.

Researchers used 5'RACE with constant-segment primers to make TCR alpha and TCR beta cDNA libraries that carry sample barcodes and UMIs. TCRdb analysed the 5' RACE reads with MiXCR anew, one entry per CDR3 protein. The sample includes 350,000 to 450,000 distinct CDR3 sequences, approximately 24% of them seen just once. The CDR3 has 16 amino acids. Trimming stripped 1 base from V and 2 bases from J, with 14 bases between. The germline gives CDR1 LGHNA, CDR2 YNFKEQ. The chain links TRBV4-2 to TRBJ2-5; D unresolved. The source of this sequence is an adult woman who had mild COVID-19 (a few samples of this study predate the infection). Cell type and time point are not known. Sequencing used PBMCs or a T cell subset sorted from them (not recorded which). In nucleotides, the CDR3 is TGTGCCAGCAGCCAAGGAACGGCGTACCTTCAAGAGACCCAGTACTTC. Translation: CASSQGTAYLQETQYF.